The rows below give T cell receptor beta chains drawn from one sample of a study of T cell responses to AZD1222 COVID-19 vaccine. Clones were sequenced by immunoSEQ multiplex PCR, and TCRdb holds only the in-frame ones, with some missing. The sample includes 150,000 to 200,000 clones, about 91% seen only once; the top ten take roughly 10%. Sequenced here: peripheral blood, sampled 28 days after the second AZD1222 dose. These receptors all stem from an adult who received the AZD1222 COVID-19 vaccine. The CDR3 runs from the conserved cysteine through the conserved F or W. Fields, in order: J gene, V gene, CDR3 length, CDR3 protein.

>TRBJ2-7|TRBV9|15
CASSVAPGGGYEQYF
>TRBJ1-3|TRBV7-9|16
CASSWGDRETGNTIYF
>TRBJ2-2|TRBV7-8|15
CASSLRDSNTGELFF
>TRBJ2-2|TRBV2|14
CASSQTPGYGELFF
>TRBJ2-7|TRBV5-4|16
CASSLAAGTLSYEQYF
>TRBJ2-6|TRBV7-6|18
CASSVIGGTLSGANVLTF
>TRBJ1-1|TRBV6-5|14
CASSQGWSNTEAFF
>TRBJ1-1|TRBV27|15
CASTRTGGLNTEAFF
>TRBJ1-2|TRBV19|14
CASSIAGVDYGYTF
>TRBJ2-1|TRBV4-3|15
CASSLVAGAYNEQFF
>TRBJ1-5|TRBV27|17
CASSDLGSEDGNQPQHF
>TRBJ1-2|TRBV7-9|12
CASSLQGAGYTF
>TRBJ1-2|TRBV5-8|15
CASSSRRRTNYGYTF
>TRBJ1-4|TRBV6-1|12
CASSDRDEKLFF
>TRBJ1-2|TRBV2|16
CASSGGSRWRRYGYTF
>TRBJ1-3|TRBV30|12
CACHAGGNTIYF
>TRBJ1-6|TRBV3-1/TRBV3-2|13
CASSQGSNSPLHF
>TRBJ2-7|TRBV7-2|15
CASSLGSHNSYEQYF
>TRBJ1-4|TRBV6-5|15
CASSSRTGRNEKLFF
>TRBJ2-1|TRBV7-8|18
CASSRTSGGGSSYNEQFF
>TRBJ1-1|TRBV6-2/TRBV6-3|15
CASSYSMDFRTEAFF
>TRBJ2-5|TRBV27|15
CASSLLSSGGETQYF
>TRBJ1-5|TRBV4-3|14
CASSLGLSNQPQHF
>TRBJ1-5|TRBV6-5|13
CASGPGGEQPQHF
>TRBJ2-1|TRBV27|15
CASSSPRDGYNEQFF
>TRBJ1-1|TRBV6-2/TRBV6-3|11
CASSSGGEAFF
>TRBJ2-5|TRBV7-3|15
CASSLTSGGLETQYF
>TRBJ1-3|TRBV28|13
CASRQGAGNTIYF
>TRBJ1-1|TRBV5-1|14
CASSLWTANTEAFF
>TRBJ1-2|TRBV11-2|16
CASSPGRSLRNYGYTF
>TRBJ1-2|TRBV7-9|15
CASSLEVPLADGYTF
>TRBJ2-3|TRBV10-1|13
CASSPTGPDTQYF
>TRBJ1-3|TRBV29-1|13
CSVEGTAGNTIYF
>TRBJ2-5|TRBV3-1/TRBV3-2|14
CASSQETVWGTQYF
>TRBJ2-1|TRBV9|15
CASSTTGGAYNEQFF
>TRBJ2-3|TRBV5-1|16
CASSLMTSGQSRTQYF
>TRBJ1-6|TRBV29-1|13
CSVLEAANSPLHF
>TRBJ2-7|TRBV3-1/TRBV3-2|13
CASSPTGANEQYF
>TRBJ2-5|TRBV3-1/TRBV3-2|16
CASSPYGTSGAETQYF
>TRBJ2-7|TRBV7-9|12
CASSLDQGKQYF
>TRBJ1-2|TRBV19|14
CASSIGEGYYGYTF
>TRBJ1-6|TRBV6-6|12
CASSYQFSPLHF
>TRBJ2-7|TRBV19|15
CASSIDRAGEYEQYF
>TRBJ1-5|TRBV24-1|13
CATSPGPGQPQHF
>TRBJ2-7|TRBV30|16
CAWSVRPRLRDYEQYF
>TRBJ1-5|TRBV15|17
CATSNLGDLYSNQPQHF
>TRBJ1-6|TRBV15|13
CATSSHYNSPLHF
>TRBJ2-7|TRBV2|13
CAGQGTSSYEQYF
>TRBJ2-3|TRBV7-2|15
CASSFVGQGVNTQYF
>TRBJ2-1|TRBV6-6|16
CASSPSTVFSYNEQFF
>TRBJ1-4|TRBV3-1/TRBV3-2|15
CASSTTRDRDEKLFF
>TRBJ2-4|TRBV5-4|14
CASSLQGGENIQYF
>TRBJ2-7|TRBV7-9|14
CASSLPTGDYEQYF
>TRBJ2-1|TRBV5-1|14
CASSLGQSYNEQFF